The subject of this entry is one T cell receptor beta chain. Its antigen is undetermined. J gave up 3 bases and V 1 base, and 2 bases lay outside the gene matches. There are 15 residues in the CDR3. CDR1 SEHNR and CDR2 FQNEAQ come from the germline V gene (reference sequence). Sequencing was performed with immunoSEQ multiplex PCR; in TCRdb, only in-frame clones are kept and a portion is missing. Of tens of thousands of clones in the sample, over 70% are singletons; the top ten hold more than 9%. This sample was taken from a study of vaccination effects on CD4 cells after COVID-19. CD4+ T cells specific for antigen were expanded with viral peptide pools by the ViraFEST assay before sequencing. Following culture for roughly 10 days, CD4+ T cells were isolated. Negative nucleocapsid antibody tests before and after vaccination confirmed no previous SARS-CoV-2 infection. IL-2 medium supplanted half the medium on days 3 and 7.

The chain is built from TRBV7-9 and TRBJ2-1; TRBD2 matches 8 bases. This sequence originates from a human donor who received a COVID-19 vaccine. The material sequenced was CD4+ T cells from PBMCs cultured with SARS-CoV-2 spike peptides, taken before COVID-19 vaccination. The CDR3, as DNA: TGTGCCAGCAGCTTAGGGCGGGGGGACTACAATGAGCAGTTCTTC. Its translation is CASSLGRGDYNEQFF.